The 7 T cell receptor beta chains presented below share a single source sample, sequenced in a study of T cell repertoires in cytomegalovirus infection. Using its own MiXCR run on the reads, TCRdb lists one record per CDR3 protein. This sample has roughly 760,000 distinct CDR3 sequences, with less than 40% found just once. Sequencing was performed on PBMCs. Source of these receptors: a human donor in good health (CMV status not recorded). Some clones in this sample may be carry-over from other donors' samples.

The chain combines TRBV19 with TRBJ2-7; 7 positions match TRBD2. Germline-derived CDR1 and CDR2 are LNHDA and SQIVND (reference sequence). With V trimmed by 6 bases and J by 0 bases, 8 bases remained unmatched. The CDR3 runs 15 residues. CDR3 protein: CASRRSGAPSYEQYF. CDR3 DNA: TGTGCCAGTAGGCGAAGCGGGGCTCCCTCCTACGAGCAGTACTTC.

The rearrangement links TRBV10-1 to TRBJ2-4; D possibly corresponds to TRBD2 (6 bases). Germline V gives CDR1 WNHNN, CDR2 SYGVQD (reference sequence). Trimming took off 4 bases at V and 2 bases at J, with 18 bases between the two ends. There are 17 residues in the CDR3. CDR3: CASSGGVRVGSKNIQYF. The DNA of the CDR3 is TGCGCCAGCAGTGGGGGGGTCAGGGTCGGATCCAAAAACATTCAGTACTTC.

This chain uses TRBV18 with TRBJ2-1; perhaps TRBD1 as D (6 bases). Trimming took 1 base from V and 4 from J, leaving 11 bases between them. The germline CDR1 and CDR2 sequences are KGHSH and LQKENI. This CDR3 region has 15 residues. CDR3 bases: TGTGCCAGCTCACCACTACAGGGTCCGTACAATGAGCAGTTCTTC. Amino acid sequence: CASSPLQGPYNEQFF.

The V and J genes are TRBV12-3 or TRBV12-4 and TRBJ1-2; D may be TRBD1 (6 bases). Trimming cost V 0 bases and J 5 bases, with 10 bases left between them. This CDR3 is built from 14 residues. The chain's CDR3 is CASSLAGAEYGYTF. CDR3 coding DNA: TGTGCCAGCAGTTTAGCGGGGGCGGAATATGGCTACACCTTC.

This clonotype was seen many times. The rearrangement links TRBV27 to TRBJ2-6; the D is unclear. Germline CDR1 reads MNHEY; CDR2 reads SMNVEV (reference sequence). Between the trimmed V and J ends, which lost 4 bases and 1 base, there was a span of 5 bases. The CDR3 consists of 14 residues. The CDR3 region has the DNA TGTGCCAGCAGTTCCACGTCTGGGGCCAACGTCCTGACTTTC. Its protein is CASSSTSGANVLTF.

Points on this clonotype: The junction departs from germline at one end; a sequencing error may be responsible. The chain employs TRBV2 and TRBJ1-1, with 8 bases that match TRBD1. Germline lookup yields CDR1 SNHLY and CDR2 FYNNEI. This CDR3 region has 14 residues. CDR3 in amino acids: CASSEGAGGIEAFF. In DNA form, the CDR3 reads TGTGCCAGCAGCGAAGGGGCAGGGGGCATTGAAGCTTTCTTT.

The chain recombines TRBV7-9 with TRBJ1-2; no clear D gene. Germline-derived CDR1 and CDR2 are SEHNR and FQNEAQ (reference sequence). There are 12 residues in the CDR3. V shed 3 bases and J shed 7 bases, with 9 bases lying between them. The CDR3 DNA is TGTGCCAGCAGCTTCGGGGAGTCTGGCTACACCTTC. Its protein is CASSFGESGYTF.